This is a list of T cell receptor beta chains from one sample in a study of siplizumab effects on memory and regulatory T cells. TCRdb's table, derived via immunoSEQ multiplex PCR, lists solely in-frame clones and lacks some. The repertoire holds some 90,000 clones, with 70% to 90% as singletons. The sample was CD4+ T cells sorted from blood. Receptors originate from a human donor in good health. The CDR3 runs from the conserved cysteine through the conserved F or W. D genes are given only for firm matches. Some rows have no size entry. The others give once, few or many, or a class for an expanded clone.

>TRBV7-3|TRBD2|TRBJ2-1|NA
TGTGCCAGCAGCTTAAGCGGGAGTGGTAATGAGCAGTTCTTC
CASSLSGSGNEQFF
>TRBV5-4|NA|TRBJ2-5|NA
TGTGCCAGCAGCTTTACCGGGGTCCAAGAGACCCAGTACTTC
CASSFTGVQETQYF
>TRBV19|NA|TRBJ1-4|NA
TGTGCCATTCAAGAGGCGAGAAATGAAAAACTGTTTTTT
CAIQEARNEKLFF
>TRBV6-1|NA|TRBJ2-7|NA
TGTGCCAGCAGATCGACTGTTACCTACGAGCAGTACTTC
CASRSTVTYEQYF
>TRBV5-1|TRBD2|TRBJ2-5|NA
TGCGCCAGCAGCTTGTCGGGAGGAGGAGAGACCCAGTACTTC
CASSLSGGGETQYF
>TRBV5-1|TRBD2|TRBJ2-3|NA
TGCGCCAGCAGCCTCGGACTAGCGGGAGTGGATACGCAGTATTTT
CASSLGLAGVDTQYF
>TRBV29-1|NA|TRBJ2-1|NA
TGCAGCGTGCAGGCCGGGACGATCCCTTCGGATGAGCAGTTCTTC
CSVQAGTIPSDEQFF
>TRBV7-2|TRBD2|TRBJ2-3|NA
TGTGCCAGCAGCCTACAGTGGGTAGCGGGAAGCACAGATACGCAGTATTTT
CASSLQWVAGSTDTQYF
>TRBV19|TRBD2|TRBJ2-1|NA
TGTGCCAGTAGTATAGGGAGGACTAGCAGGGATGAGCAGTTCTTC
CASSIGRTSRDEQFF
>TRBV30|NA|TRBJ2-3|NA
TGTGCCTGGCAAACAGGGACGGTCACAGATACGCAGTATTTT
CAWQTGTVTDTQYF
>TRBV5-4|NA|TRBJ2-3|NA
TGTGCCAGCAGCAGGGGGGACTTCCTCACAGATACGCAGTATTTT
CASSRGDFLTDTQYF
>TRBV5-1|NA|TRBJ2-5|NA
TGCGCCAGCAGCTTGGTAGTGGGGGCGGCGGAGACCCAGTACTTC
CASSLVVGAAETQYF
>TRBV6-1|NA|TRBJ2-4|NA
TGTGCCAGCAGTGAAAGAGTGGGTCTAGCCAAAAACATTCAGTACTTC
CASSERVGLAKNIQYF
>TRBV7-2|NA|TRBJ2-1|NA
TGTGCCAGCAGCTTAGCAGGGAATTCCTACAATGAGCAGTTCTTC
CASSLAGNSYNEQFF
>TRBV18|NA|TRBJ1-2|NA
TGTGCCAGCTCACCAGGACAGCGACAGTACTATGGCTACACCTTC
CASSPGQRQYYGYTF
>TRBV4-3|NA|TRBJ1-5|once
TGCGCCAGCAGCCAAGATTGGGCAGGGGCCGGGAATCAGCCCCAGCATTTT
CASSQDWAGAGNQPQHF
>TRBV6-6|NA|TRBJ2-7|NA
TGTGCCAGCAGTTACGGGCAGGTCCGGGAGCAGTACTTC
CASSYGQVREQYF
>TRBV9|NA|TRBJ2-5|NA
TGTGCCAGCAGCACCCGGGAGAAAGAGACCCAGTACTTC
CASSTREKETQYF
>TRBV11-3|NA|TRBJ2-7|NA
TGTGCCAGCAGCTCCGGGTCATACTACGAGCAGTACTTC
CASSSGSYYEQYF
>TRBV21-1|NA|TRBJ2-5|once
TGTGCCAGCAGCAAGGGCGGGGGAGTTGAGACCCAGTACTTC
CASSKGGGVETQYF
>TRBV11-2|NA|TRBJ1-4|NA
TGTGCCAGCAGCCTAGGAGGGATTAATGAAAAACTGTTTTTT
CASSLGGINEKLFF
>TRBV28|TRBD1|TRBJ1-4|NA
TGTGCCAGCAGCCGTGGGACAGGGAACTTTAATGAAAAACTGTTTTTT
CASSRGTGNFNEKLFF
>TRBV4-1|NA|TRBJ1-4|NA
TGCGCCAGCAGCCGCGGGACCCGAAATGAAAAACTGTTTTTT
CASSRGTRNEKLFF
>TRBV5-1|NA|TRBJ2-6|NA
TGCGCCAGCAGCTTGGCGACTGGGAGCTGGGGGGCCAACGTCCTGACTTTC
CASSLATGSWGANVLTF
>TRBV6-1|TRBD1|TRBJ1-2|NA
TGTGCCAGCAGTGAATATCTTGGCAGGACAGGCCTCAACTATGGCTACACCTTC
CASSEYLGRTGLNYGYTF
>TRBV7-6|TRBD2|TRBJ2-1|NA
TGTGCCAGCAGCGGAACTAGCGGCAACTCCTACAATGAGCAGTTCTTC
CASSGTSGNSYNEQFF
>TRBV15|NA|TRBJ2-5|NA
TGTGCCACCAGCAGAGATCGGGCCAGCCAAGAGACCCAGTACTTC
CATSRDRASQETQYF
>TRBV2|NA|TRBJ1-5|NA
TGTGCCAGCAGTTTTCAAGCGGGTCAGCCCCAGCATTTT
CASSFQAGQPQHF
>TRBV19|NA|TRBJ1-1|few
TGTGCCAGTAGATCTGGGCCCGGCACTGAAGCTTTCTTT
CASRSGPGTEAFF
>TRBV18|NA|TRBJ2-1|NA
TGTGCCAGCTCACGGGTCGGGAGCTCCTACAATGAGCAGTTCTTC
CASSRVGSSYNEQFF
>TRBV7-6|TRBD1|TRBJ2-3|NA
TGTGCCAGCAGCTTCGAGGGGGCTCCCAGCACAGATACGCAGTATTTT
CASSFEGAPSTDTQYF
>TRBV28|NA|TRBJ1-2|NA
TGTGCCAGCAGTGGACTGGGACGGATCTATGGCTACACCTTC
CASSGLGRIYGYTF
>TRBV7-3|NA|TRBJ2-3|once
TGTGCCAGCAGCTTAGTCGGGCACAGCACAGATACGCAGTATTTT
CASSLVGHSTDTQYF
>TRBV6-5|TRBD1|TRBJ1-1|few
TGTGCCAGCAGGGACAGGGTGGGGCCGAACACTGAAGCTTTCTTT
CASRDRVGPNTEAFF
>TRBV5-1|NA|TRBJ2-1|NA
TGCGCCAGCAGCCCGACTTTGAGCTCCTACAATGAGCAGTTCTTC
CASSPTLSSYNEQFF
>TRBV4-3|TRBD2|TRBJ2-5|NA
TGCGCCAGCAGCCAAACCGGGACTAGCGGGAGGGCCGGCGAGACCCAGTACTTC
CASSQTGTSGRAGETQYF
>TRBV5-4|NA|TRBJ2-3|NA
TGTGCCAGCAGCTTGCGGGGGTACACAGATACGCAGTATTTT
CASSLRGYTDTQYF
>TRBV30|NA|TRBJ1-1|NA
TGTGCCTGGAGTGCCCTAGTGGAGTCGGGTACTTTCTTT
CAWSALVESGTFF
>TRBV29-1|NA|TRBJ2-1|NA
TGCAGCGTTGGACGGACAGCTGACGATGAGCAGTTCTTC
CSVGRTADDEQFF
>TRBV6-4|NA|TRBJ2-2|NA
TGTGCCAGCAGTGCCACCCGAAATTCGGGTGCCGGGGAGCTGTTTTTT
CASSATRNSGAGELFF
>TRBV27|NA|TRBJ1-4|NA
TGTGCCAGCAGCCAGAGACAGCCTAATGAAAAACTGTTTTTT
CASSQRQPNEKLFF
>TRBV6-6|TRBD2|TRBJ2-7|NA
TGTGCCAGCATTTTTACTAGCGGGAGCTCCTACGAGCAGTACTTC
CASIFTSGSSYEQYF
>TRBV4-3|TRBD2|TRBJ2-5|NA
TGCGCCAGCAGCCAAGATCTTAGTAGCGGGAGAGAGACCCAGTACTTC
CASSQDLSSGRETQYF
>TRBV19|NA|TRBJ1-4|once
TGTGCCAGTAGTATGGCTAATGAAAAACTGTTTTTT
CASSMANEKLFF
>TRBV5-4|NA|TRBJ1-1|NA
TGTGCCAGCAGCCAAGATTGGCAGGCGATGAACACTGAAGCTTTCTTT
CASSQDWQAMNTEAFF
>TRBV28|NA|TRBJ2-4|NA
TGTGCCAGCAGCCGCCCCCGGGGAGCCAAAAACATTCAGTACTTC
CASSRPRGAKNIQYF
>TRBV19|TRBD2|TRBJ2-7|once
TGTGCCAGTAGTATAGGTGGCGGGAGGGCCTACGAGCAGTACTTC
CASSIGGGRAYEQYF
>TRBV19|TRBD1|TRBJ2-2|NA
TGTGCCAGTACCCCCCAGTTGGGACAGGGGAACACCGGGGAGCTGTTTTTT
CASTPQLGQGNTGELFF
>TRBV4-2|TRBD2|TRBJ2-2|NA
TGTGCCAGCAGCCAAGATCTGGGGGAGGGCCAGGGGGAGCTGTTTTTT
CASSQDLGEGQGELFF
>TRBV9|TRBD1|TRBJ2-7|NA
TGTGCCAGCAGCTCCGGGACAGGGGGCTCCTACGAGCAGTACTTC
CASSSGTGGSYEQYF
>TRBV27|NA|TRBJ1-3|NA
TGTGCCAGCAGATTTTATGGACAGACAACTGGAAACACCATATATTTT
CASRFYGQTTGNTIYF
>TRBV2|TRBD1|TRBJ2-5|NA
TGTGCCAGCAGCGCCGACAGGGCCCAAGAGACCCAGTACTTC
CASSADRAQETQYF
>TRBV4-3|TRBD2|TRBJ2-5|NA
TGCGCCAGCAGCCAAAATTTCCCGGGACTAGCGGGAGTGGAGACCCAGTACTTC
CASSQNFPGLAGVETQYF
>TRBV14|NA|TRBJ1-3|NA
TGTGCCAGCAGCCAAGGGGGCCACACCATATATTTT
CASSQGGHTIYF
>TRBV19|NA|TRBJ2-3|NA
TGTGCCAGTAGTATTCAGGGCTCCCAGCAGTATTTT
CASSIQGSQQYF